The 16 T cell receptor beta chains below were found in one sample sequenced in a study of T cell responses to AZD1222 COVID-19 vaccine. Here immunoSEQ multiplex PCR was the method, and the copy in TCRdb shows in-frame clones only, minus some. The sample shows 150,000 to 180,000 clones, 90% of them seen only once. Specimen: peripheral blood, collected on day 0 of AZD1222 vaccination. The origin of the receptors is an adult in good health.

V usage is TRBV18 and J usage is TRBJ1-2; D is unresolved. The germline V gene has CDR1 KGHSH and CDR2 LQKENI. CDR3 size: 12 residues. Trimming removed 6 bases from V and 4 bases from J, with 9 bases in between. The CDR3 bases are TGTGCCAGCTCGGACCGGCTCTATGGCTACACCTTC. Amino acids: CASSDRLYGYTF.

The V call is TRBV5-6, the J call TRBJ2-1; 9 bases agree with TRBD1. J was trimmed by 1 base and V by 4 bases; bases with no gene match: 9. The CDR3 runs 17 residues. Germline-derived CDR1 and CDR2 are SGHDT and YYEEEE. The DNA of the CDR3 is TGTGCCAGCAGCACCTACAGGGGGCAGACGTCCTACAATGAGCAGTTCTTC. Protein: CASSTYRGQTSYNEQFF.

CDR3 region: CASSQGGGYTF. For the CDR3, the DNA is TGTGCCAGCAGCCAAGGGGGCGGCTACACCTTC. This sequence joins TRBV3-1 (or the pseudogene TRBV3-2) and TRBJ1-2, with D tentatively TRBD1 (5 bases). V gave up 1 base and J gave up 8 bases, with 5 bases separating them. This CDR3 is built from 11 residues. Germline values: CDR1 LGHDT, CDR2 YNNKEL (reference sequence).

V gene TRBV27 combines with J gene TRBJ1-5; 8 positions match TRBD1. CDR1 and CDR2 (germline): MNHEY, SMNVEV (reference sequence). The V and J ends lost 8 bases and 6 bases, in that order; junction bases with no gene match: 30. The CDR3 runs to 21 residues. The CDR3, as DNA: TGTGCCAGCGTCCGCAGTTCTCTGAGGACAGGGCTCCTTCAAAGGGGTCAGCCCCAGCATTTT. Translating it yields CASVRSSLRTGLLQRGQPQHF.

The genes are TRBV4-3 and TRBJ1-3; D unclear. V dropped 3 bases and J dropped 13 bases, with 16 bases sitting between them. Germline V CDR1 and CDR2: LGHNA, YSLEER. There are 13 residues in the CDR3. The CDR3 loop is CASSQEQAAPIYF. CDR3 nucleotide sequence: TGCGCCAGCAGCCAGGAGCAAGCGGCCCCAATATATTTT.

The rearrangement joins TRBV10-3 to TRBJ2-4; no definite D call. Germline V lookup: CDR1 ENHRY, CDR2 SYGVKD. The length of the CDR3 is 13 residues. Trimming cost V 7 bases and J 1 base, with 8 bases left between them. As DNA, the CDR3 is TGTGCCATCAACAGCGAGGCCAAAAACATTCAGTACTTC. It specifies CAINSEAKNIQYF.

This clone occurred once. The chain has TRBV27 and TRBJ2-7, with TRBD2 as a possible D gene (6 bases). This CDR3 is built from 18 residues. Trimming took 6 bases from V and 6 from J, leaving 30 bases between them. The germline V gene has CDR1 MNHEY and CDR2 SMNVEV (reference sequence). The CDR3 loop reads CASRGKTGGSIFRAEQYF. The CDR3 nucleotides read TGTGCCAGCAGGGGAAAGACCGGGGGTAGCATTTTCCGGGCCGAGCAGTACTTC.

The genes are TRBV7-2 and TRBJ2-3; D perhaps matches TRBD1 (6 bases). Trimming stripped 5 bases from V and 2 bases from J, with 17 bases between. Germline V CDR1 and CDR2: SGHTA, FQGNSA. The CDR3 sequence is 16 residues long. The CDR3 DNA follows: TGTGCCAGCAGCCAGGGGCTACGGGGCAACACAGATACGCAGTATTTT. Residues: CASSQGLRGNTDTQYF.

The chain recombines TRBV9 with TRBJ2-3; the D gene is possibly TRBD2 (5 bases). V lost 0 bases, J lost 7 bases, and 15 bases lay in between. CDR1 is SGDLS, CDR2 YYNGEE, per germline. The CDR3 runs to 15 residues. CDR3 amino acids: CASSVEVPPGNTQYF. The CDR3 bases are TGTGCCAGCAGCGTAGAAGTTCCGCCGGGGAATACGCAGTATTTT.

The J gene is TRBJ2-1, the V gene TRBV11-3, with 8 bases fitting TRBD1. Trimming cost V 1 base and J 5 bases; bases outside gene matches: 7. Germline V gene lookup returns CDR1 SGHNT and CDR2 YENEEA. The CDR3 is made up of 16 amino acids. In DNA form, the CDR3 reads TGTGCCAGCAGCTTAGGACAGGGGAAAGGGCACAATGAGCAGTTCTTC. Translation gives CASSLGQGKGHNEQFF.

The rearrangement uses TRBV5-5 and TRBJ1-5; D is possibly TRBD1 (5 bases). Trimming cost V 3 bases and J 6 bases, with 13 bases left between them. Germline V gene sequence: CDR1 SGHKS, CDR2 YYEKEE (reference sequence). This CDR3 is built from 14 residues. The chain's CDR3 is CASSWGAGIQPQHF. In DNA form, the CDR3 reads TGTGCCAGCAGCTGGGGCGCCGGCATTCAGCCCCAGCATTTT.

CDR3 sequence (DNA): TGTGCCACCAGCAGCCGCCTAGCAGGGACAGATACGCAGTATTTT. It is translated as CATSSRLAGTDTQYF. The genes are TRBV15 and TRBJ2-3; D tentatively reads TRBD1 or TRBD2 (5 bases each). This CDR3 has 15 residues. V shed 3 bases and J shed 3 bases, with 13 bases lying between them. Germline-derived CDR1 and CDR2 are LNHNV and YYDKDF (reference sequence). Combining the CDR3 with reference TRBV15 and TRBJ2-3 gives the whole variable domain DAMVIQNPRYQVTQFGKPVTLSCSQTLNHNVMYWYQQKSSQAPKLLFHYYDKDFNNEADTPDNFQSRRPNTSFCFLDIRSPGLGDTAMYLCATSSRLAGTDTQYFGPGTRLTVL.

The chain uses TRBV9 and TRBJ1-3; 9 bases agree with TRBD1. Germline assignment: CDR1 SGDLS and CDR2 YYNGEE. Losses at the gene ends were 3 bases for V and 0 bases for J; bases not matched to a gene: 7. CDR3 length equals 17 residues. CDR3 residues: CASSGRDRVGSGNTIYF. As DNA, the CDR3 is TGTGCCAGCAGCGGCCGGGACAGGGTTGGCTCTGGAAACACCATATATTTT.

This chain joins TRBV27 and TRBJ2-4; 7 bases agree with TRBD2. The ends lost 5 bases at V and 6 bases at J; junction bases unmatched: 1. Germline values: CDR1 MNHEY, CDR2 SMNVEV (reference sequence). The CDR3 contains 12 residues. The CDR3: CASSERGNIQYF. In DNA, the CDR3 is TGTGCCAGCAGTGAGCGGGGAAACATTCAGTACTTC.

V usage is TRBV11-2 and J usage is TRBJ1-2, with TRBD1 identical over 7 bases. J gave up 8 bases and V 5 bases, and 17 bases lay outside the gene matches. The CDR3 has 16 residues. Germline V gives CDR1 SGHAT, CDR2 FQNNGV. The CDR3 spells CASSPTGQAFSGGYTF. CDR3 nucleotide sequence: TGTGCCAGCAGCCCCACAGGACAGGCCTTTTCGGGCGGCTACACCTTC.

The V call is TRBV28, the J call TRBJ1-2; 11 nucleotides align to TRBD1. CDR1 and CDR2 (germline): MDHEN, SYDVKM. CDR3 size: 15 residues. V was clipped by 8 bases and J by 5 bases; unmatched bases: 10. For the CDR3, the DNA is TGTGCCAGCCTAATAAGGGACAGGGGGGGATATGGCTACACCTTC. This codes for CASLIRDRGGYGYTF.